Listed below are T cell receptor beta chains from one sample, sequenced in a study of T-cell reconstitution after alpha-beta-depleted transplantation in children. TCRdb passed the PCR reads through MiXCR, listing each CDR3 protein once. The sample holds 200,000 to 300,000 distinct CDR3 sequences, about 12% seen once. The specimen comprised PBMCs from the stem cell graft donor, sampled from the stem cell graft. The receptor source for this set is a human donor who donated a stem cell graft to a child with acute lymphoblastic leukemia. The CDR3 runs from the conserved cysteine through the conserved F or W. Fields, in order: clone size, D gene, V gene, J gene, CDR3 DNA, CDR3 protein. D genes are given only for firm matches. Clone size is stated in some rows and not others, as once, few, many or a class when expanded.

size: many; D: TRBD2; V: TRBV20-1; J: TRBJ2-5; DNA: TGCAGTGCTAGCAGCCCTAGCGGGGGAACCCAAGAGACCCAGTACTTC; CDR3: CSASSPSGGTQETQYF
size: many; D: NA; V: TRBV27; J: TRBJ2-1; DNA: TGTGCCAGCAGTCCTCAAAGCCCCCCTGCCTACAATGAGCAGTTCTTC; CDR3: CASSPQSPPAYNEQFF
size: many; D: NA; V: TRBV7-2; J: TRBJ2-1; DNA: TGTGCCAGCAGCTTTGGGCGAAGTTTTGGTGAGCAGTTCTTC; CDR3: CASSFGRSFGEQFF
size: many; D: NA; V: TRBV6-2/TRBV6-3; J: TRBJ2-1; DNA: TGTGCCAGCAGTTCTAGGAATGAGCAGTTCTTC; CDR3: CASSSRNEQFF
size: many; D: NA; V: TRBV6-1; J: TRBJ1-1; DNA: TGTGCCAGCAGTGAAGGTACAGCGGAGGGATGGTGGAACACTGAAGCTTTCTTT; CDR3: CASSEGTAEGWWNTEAFF
size: many; D: NA; V: TRBV20-1; J: TRBJ2-7; DNA: TGCAGTGCTAGAGGGGATAGCGGTTACGAGCAGTACTTC; CDR3: CSARGDSGYEQYF
size: many; D: NA; V: TRBV6-5; J: TRBJ2-7; DNA: TGTGCCAGCAGTTACTCGACGGGGCTCAATTACGAGCAGTACTTC; CDR3: CASSYSTGLNYEQYF
size: NA; D: NA; V: TRBV18; J: TRBJ1-1; DNA: TGTGCCAGCTCACCCAGGGAGGACACTGAAGCTTTCTTT; CDR3: CASSPREDTEAFF
size: many; D: NA; V: TRBV15; J: TRBJ2-3; DNA: TGTGCCACCAGCAGAAAAGGGCAGGGAGAGGATACGCAGTATTTT; CDR3: CATSRKGQGEDTQYF
size: few; D: NA; V: TRBV28; J: TRBJ1-4; DNA: TGTGCCAGTGCAGACCTTCAGGGAAAACTGTTTTTT; CDR3: CASADLQGKLFF
size: many; D: TRBD1; V: TRBV12-3/TRBV12-4; J: TRBJ2-5; DNA: TGTGCCAGCAGTGGGCCGGGACAGGGAGGGGAGACCCAGTACTTC; CDR3: CASSGPGQGGETQYF
size: many; D: NA; V: TRBV6-1; J: TRBJ1-2; DNA: TGTGCCACCCGAAGGAGGGGGGATCAAGGCTACACCTTC; CDR3: CATRRRGDQGYTF
size: many; D: NA; V: TRBV7-2; J: TRBJ2-5; DNA: TGTGCCAGCAGCCCCGCAGTGTACCAAGAGACCCAGTACTTC; CDR3: CASSPAVYQETQYF
size: many; D: NA; V: TRBV20-1; J: TRBJ2-7; DNA: TGCAGTGCTAGAGCAATGGGGACCGAGCAGTACTTC; CDR3: CSARAMGTEQYF
size: many; D: TRBD1; V: TRBV25-1; J: TRBJ1-4; DNA: TGTGCCAGCAGTGCGGGACAGGGTGGTGAAAAACTGTTTTTT; CDR3: CASSAGQGGEKLFF
size: many; D: TRBD2; V: TRBV20-1; J: TRBJ2-7; DNA: TGCAGTGCTAGACCCTCTGGGACTAGCTCGCAGTACTTC; CDR3: CSARPSGTSSQYF
size: NA; D: NA; V: TRBV29-1; J: TRBJ2-7; DNA: TGCAGCGTTGAATCGGAAACAACCCACCAGCAGTACTTC; CDR3: CSVESETTHQQYF
size: many; D: NA; V: TRBV2; J: TRBJ2-6; DNA: TGTGCCAGCCAATATACAGCTAATCCTAGCTCTGGGGCCAACGTCCTGACTTTC; CDR3: CASQYTANPSSGANVLTF
size: many; D: TRBD2; V: TRBV27; J: TRBJ2-1; DNA: TGTGCCAGCAATAGCGGGAGCGGCTCCTACAATGAGCAGTTCTTC; CDR3: CASNSGSGSYNEQFF
size: many; D: NA; V: TRBV7-2; J: TRBJ2-2; DNA: TGTGCCAGCAACCCGTGGTCGGGGCCGAACACCGGGGAGCTGTTTTTT; CDR3: CASNPWSGPNTGELFF
size: many; D: TRBD1; V: TRBV10-3; J: TRBJ1-6; DNA: TGTGCCATCAACCCGACAGGGAGAGGTGATTCACCCCTCCACTTT; CDR3: CAINPTGRGDSPLHF
size: many; D: TRBD2; V: TRBV7-3; J: TRBJ2-7; DNA: TGTGCCAGCAGCTTAACTAGCGGGAGGATCCACGAGCAGTACTTC; CDR3: CASSLTSGRIHEQYF
size: NA; D: NA; V: TRBV12-3/TRBV12-4; J: TRBJ1-1; DNA: TGTGCCAGCACCAGAACCGGGGAACACTCTGAAGCTTTCTTT; CDR3: CASTRTGEHSEAFF
size: NA; D: NA; V: TRBV4-3; J: TRBJ1-6; DNA: TGCGCCAGCAGCCAAGAGTTGTCCGATAGCTCCTATAATTCACCCCTCCACTTT; CDR3: CASSQELSDSSYNSPLHF
size: many; D: NA; V: TRBV29-1; J: TRBJ2-1; DNA: TGCAGCGCGGAGGGGCACCCGAGCTCCTACAATGAGCAGTTCTTC; CDR3: CSAEGHPSSYNEQFF
size: few; D: TRBD1; V: TRBV12-3/TRBV12-4; J: TRBJ2-1; DNA: TGTGCCAGCAGTCTAGATTCCGGACAGGGGGCTTACAATGAGCAGTTCTTC; CDR3: CASSLDSGQGAYNEQFF
size: many; D: TRBD2; V: TRBV12-3/TRBV12-4; J: TRBJ2-1; DNA: TGTGCCAGCAGCACAAGCGGGGGGTCCTACAATGAGCAGTTCTTC; CDR3: CASSTSGGSYNEQFF
size: many; D: NA; V: TRBV29-1; J: TRBJ1-1; DNA: TGCAGCGTTTCCTTCTCGGGACAAAGCACTGAAGCTTTCTTT; CDR3: CSVSFSGQSTEAFF
size: many; D: TRBD1; V: TRBV2; J: TRBJ2-7; DNA: TGTGCCAGCAGCGACAGGGGGGCTAGCGAGCAGTACTTC; CDR3: CASSDRGASEQYF
size: many; D: TRBD2; V: TRBV7-8; J: TRBJ2-7; DNA: TGTGCCAGCAGTGCTACTCCTAGCGGGGGGGCTTACGAGCAGTACTTC; CDR3: CASSATPSGGAYEQYF
size: NA; D: NA; V: TRBV13; J: TRBJ2-7; DNA: TGTGCCAGCAGCCCAAGGGTGAGGGGTCGGTCAATACAGCAGTACTTC; CDR3: CASSPRVRGRSIQQYF
size: many; D: NA; V: TRBV5-1; J: TRBJ2-7; DNA: TGCGCCAGCAGCCCATTGGGGGTAGGCGAGCAGTACTTC; CDR3: CASSPLGVGEQYF
size: few; D: TRBD1; V: TRBV28; J: TRBJ2-3; DNA: TGTGCCAGCAGTCCTCCGGGACAGGGCCGGCTCGATACGCAGTATTTT; CDR3: CASSPPGQGRLDTQYF
size: many; D: TRBD1; V: TRBV28; J: TRBJ1-2; DNA: TGTGCCAGCAGCCTGACAGGGTTGGATGGCTACACCTTC; CDR3: CASSLTGLDGYTF
size: many; D: TRBD1; V: TRBV24-1; J: TRBJ2-3; DNA: TGTGCCACCAGTGATTTGGTGCGAGGACAGGGTACTGATACGCAGTATTTT; CDR3: CATSDLVRGQGTDTQYF
size: many; D: TRBD1; V: TRBV7-8; J: TRBJ2-2; DNA: TGTGCCAGCAGCTTAACAGGGGCGAACACCGGGGAGCTGTTTTTT; CDR3: CASSLTGANTGELFF
size: few; D: TRBD1; V: TRBV7-9; J: TRBJ1-6; DNA: TGTGCCAGCAGCGGCCCGACAGGGAGGGATAATTCACCCCTCCACTTT; CDR3: CASSGPTGRDNSPLHF
size: NA; D: NA; V: TRBV4-2; J: TRBJ1-2; DNA: TGTGCCATGAGCCCCACGTGCGTCTCTGGCTACACCTTC; CDR3: CAMSPTCVSGYTF
size: NA; D: NA; V: TRBV3-1; J: TRBJ1-4; DNA: TGTGCCAGCAGCCAAAGGGCAGGCGGAGAAAAACTGTTTTTT; CDR3: CASSQRAGGEKLFF
size: many; D: TRBD1; V: TRBV29-1; J: TRBJ1-2; DNA: TGCAGCGTTTCGACAGGGAGGGCTGGCTACACCTTC; CDR3: CSVSTGRAGYTF
size: many; D: TRBD1; V: TRBV10-3; J: TRBJ2-7; DNA: TGTGCCATCAGTGAGGGGCCCGGACAGGGTGGGTACGAGCAGTACTTC; CDR3: CAISEGPGQGGYEQYF
size: NA; D: TRBD1; V: TRBV4-3; J: TRBJ2-7; DNA: TGCGCCAGCAGCCAGGTGACAGGGGGCAGGTACGAGCAGTACTTC; CDR3: CASSQVTGGRYEQYF
size: many; D: NA; V: TRBV20-1; J: TRBJ2-1; DNA: TGCAGTGCTTATAGGGACGGGGCATACAATGAGCAGTTCTTC; CDR3: CSAYRDGAYNEQFF
size: many; D: TRBD1; V: TRBV12-3/TRBV12-4; J: TRBJ2-1; DNA: TGTGCCAGCAGCCCCAACAGGGGCCAGCAATACAATGAGCAGTTCTTC; CDR3: CASSPNRGQQYNEQFF
size: many; D: TRBD1; V: TRBV7-2; J: TRBJ2-1; DNA: TGTGCCAGCAGCCCCTCGGGCAGGGGGTTTTATGAGCAGTTCTTC; CDR3: CASSPSGRGFYEQFF
size: many; D: TRBD1; V: TRBV6-1; J: TRBJ2-6; DNA: TGTGCCAGCAGGGACAGGGCCTCTGGGGCCAACGTCCTGACTTTC; CDR3: CASRDRASGANVLTF
size: many; D: NA; V: TRBV28; J: TRBJ2-7; DNA: TGTGCCAGCAGTGAAAACAGAACGCCAGGGTACGAGCAGTACTTC; CDR3: CASSENRTPGYEQYF
size: many; D: TRBD1; V: TRBV29-1; J: TRBJ1-4; DNA: TGCAGCGTTGAGTGGACAGGGGATGAAAAACTGTTTTTT; CDR3: CSVEWTGDEKLFF
size: NA; D: NA; V: TRBV20-1; J: TRBJ1-5; DNA: TGCAGTGCTAGAGATCCGGCCCCCTATTTAAGCAATCAGCCCCAGCATTTT; CDR3: CSARDPAPYLSNQPQHF